The clone carrying this T cell receptor beta chain appeared a single time. The table came from immunoSEQ multiplex PCR; TCRdb's copy has only in-frame clones and leaves some out. The sample lists 55,000 to 85,000 clones, about 95% occurring once. This record belongs to a study of T cell changes during pregnancy in multiple sclerosis. This TCR was recovered from a female donor with multiple sclerosis, enrolled in a pregnancy study. The material sequenced was peripheral blood, taken in the third trimester of pregnancy.

The CDR3 bases are TGCGCCAGCAGCCAACAGGGCCACAATGAGCAGTTCTTC. It encodes CASSQQGHNEQFF. The chain couples TRBV4-3 to TRBJ2-1; D may be TRBD1 (5 bases). This CDR3 is built from 13 residues. Trimming stripped 2 bases from V and 5 bases from J, with 7 bases between. From germline, CDR1 is LGHNA and CDR2 YSLEER.